The T cell receptor beta chain described here comes from a study of PD-L1 blockade in urothelial cancer. TCRdb's copy holds only in-frame clones and misses some; the assay was immunoSEQ multiplex PCR. The table lists about 120,000 clones, roughly 89% of them singletons. Per germline, CDR1 ENHRY and CDR2 SYGVKD. The CDR3 spans 12 residues. V lost 7 bases to trimming and J lost 3 bases; unmatched junction nucleotides: 2. Specified time point: peripheral blood 6 weeks after treatment start. This clone has a handful of counts. This specimen was PBMCs, taken around atezolizumab (anti-PD-L1) treatment. The clonotype originates from a man between 60 and 75 years old with urothelial cancer. The rearrangement uses TRBV10-3 and TRBJ2-7; 8 nucleotides line up with TRBD1. The CDR3 nucleotides read TGTGCCATCACCGGGACAGGCTACGAGCAGTACTTC. It codes for CAITGTGYEQYF.